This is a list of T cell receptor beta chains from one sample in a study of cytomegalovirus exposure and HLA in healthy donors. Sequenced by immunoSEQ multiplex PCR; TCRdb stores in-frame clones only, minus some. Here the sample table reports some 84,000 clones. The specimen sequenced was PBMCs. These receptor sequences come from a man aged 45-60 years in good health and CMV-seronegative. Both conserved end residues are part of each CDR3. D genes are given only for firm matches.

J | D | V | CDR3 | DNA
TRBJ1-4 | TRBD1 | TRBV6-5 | CASSYQTGVNEKLFF | TGTGCCAGCAGTTACCAGACAGGGGTTAATGAAAAACTGTTTTTT
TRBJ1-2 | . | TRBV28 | CASRTSNYGYTF | TGTGCCAGCAGGACTTCTAACTATGGCTACACCTTC
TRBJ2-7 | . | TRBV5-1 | CASSLAKSRFPYEQYF | TGCGCCAGCAGCTTGGCCAAGTCCCGGTTCCCCTACGAGCAGTACTTC
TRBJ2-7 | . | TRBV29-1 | CSVAEHSGGSYEQYF | TGCAGCGTTGCTGAGCACTCCGGGGGCTCCTACGAGCAGTACTTC
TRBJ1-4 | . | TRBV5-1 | CASSLADPRVNEKLFF | TGCGCCAGCAGCTTGGCAGACCCCAGGGTAAATGAAAAACTGTTTTTT
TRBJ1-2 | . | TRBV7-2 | CASSPQGSYGYTF | TGTGCCAGCAGCCCCCAGGGGAGCTATGGCTACACCTTC
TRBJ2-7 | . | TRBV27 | CASTTGLSYEQYF | TGTGCCAGCACGACGGGTCTCTCCTACGAGCAGTACTTC
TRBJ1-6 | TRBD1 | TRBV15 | CATSRQGASNSPLHF | TGTGCCACCAGCAGACAGGGGGCGAGTAATTCACCCCTCCACTTT
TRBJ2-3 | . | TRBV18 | CASSPNPSVSTDTQYF | TGTGCCAGCTCACCTAACCCTAGCGTTAGCACAGATACGCAGTATTTT
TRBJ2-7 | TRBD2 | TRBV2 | CASSVERGAYEQYF | TGTGCCAGCAGTGTTGAGCGGGGTGCCTACGAGCAGTACTTC
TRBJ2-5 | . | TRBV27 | CASRRQETQYF | TGTGCCAGCAGACGGCAAGAGACCCAGTACTTC
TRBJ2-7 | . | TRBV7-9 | CASSSNTGYEQYF | TGTGCCAGCAGCTCAAACACAGGGTACGAGCAGTACTTC
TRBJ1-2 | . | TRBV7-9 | CASSSSEANSPNYGYTF | TGTGCCAGCAGTTCTAGTGAGGCGAACTCACCTAACTATGGCTACACCTTC
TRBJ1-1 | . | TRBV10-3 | CAISESRGVPTEAFF | TGTGCCATCAGTGAGTCAAGGGGTGTTCCCACTGAAGCTTTCTTT
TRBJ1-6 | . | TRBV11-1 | CASSSTGVGNSPLHF | TGTGCCAGCAGCTCGACAGGTGTGGGCAATTCACCCCTCCACTTT
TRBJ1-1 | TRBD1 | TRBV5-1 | CASSPVPGQGRNTEAFF | TGCGCCAGCAGCCCAGTCCCGGGACAGGGACGGAACACTGAAGCTTTCTTT
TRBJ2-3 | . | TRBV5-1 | CASRASAPTDTQYF | TGCGCCAGCAGGGCTAGCGCCCCCACAGATACGCAGTATTTT
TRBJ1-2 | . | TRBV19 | CASSMGTGANYGYTF | TGTGCCAGTAGTATGGGAACAGGAGCTAACTATGGCTACACCTTC
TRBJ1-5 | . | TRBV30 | CAWSAGGYQPQHF | TGTGCCTGGAGTGCGGGGGGATATCAGCCCCAGCATTTT
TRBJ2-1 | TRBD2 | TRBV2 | CASKKRGDNEQFF | TGTGCCAGCAAAAAGCGGGGGGACAATGAGCAGTTCTTC
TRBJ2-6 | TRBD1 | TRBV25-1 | CASSEQGVSGANVLTF | TGTGCCAGCAGTGAACAGGGGGTCTCTGGGGCCAACGTCCTGACTTTC
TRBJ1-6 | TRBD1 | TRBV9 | CASSETGTGDSPLHF | TGTGCCAGCAGCGAGACAGGGACAGGGGATTCACCCCTCCACTTT
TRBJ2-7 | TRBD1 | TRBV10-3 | CAISERRDRASEQYF | TGTGCCATCAGTGAGCGCCGGGACAGGGCTAGCGAGCAGTACTTC
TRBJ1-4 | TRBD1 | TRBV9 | CASSGGYRGGEKLFF | TGTGCCAGCAGCGGGGGGTACAGGGGTGGCGAAAAACTGTTTTTT
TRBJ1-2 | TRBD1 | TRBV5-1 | CASSLSGQGQWGYGYTF | TGCGCCAGCAGCTTGTCGGGACAGGGGCAGTGGGGCTATGGCTACACCTTC
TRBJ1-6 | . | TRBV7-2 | CASSLVQGINSPLHF | TGTGCCAGCAGCTTAGTGCAGGGCATTAATTCACCCCTCCACTTT
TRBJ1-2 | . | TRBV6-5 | CASSYSRHTTNYGYTF | TGTGCCAGCAGTTACTCGAGGCATACCACTAACTATGGCTACACCTTC
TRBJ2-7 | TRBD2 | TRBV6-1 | CASSERHLGGESYEQYF | TGTGCCAGCAGTGAACGGCATCTCGGGGGGGAAAGCTACGAGCAGTACTTC